The entry that follows covers one T cell receptor (beta chain) sequence. What it binds is unknown. The CDR3 runs to 14 residues. Germline CDR1 SGHDT, CDR2 YYEEEE. The germline V and J ends were trimmed by 1 base and 7 bases, with 15 bases remaining between them. The data were taken from a study of OX40 agonist ivuxolimab in advanced cancers. The study's findings and limits: The study found that CD8+ T cells averaged more expanded clones than CD4+.

The data were produced by immunoSEQ multiplex PCR, yet TCRdb's version contains in-frame clones alone and is incomplete. This table has about 53,000 clones, roughly 77% appearing once. This sample comprised CD4+ or CD8+ T cells sorted from blood, obtained in a trial of the OX40 agonist ivuxolimab. The V gene is TRBV5-6, the J gene TRBJ2-7; D remains unclear. This sequence was found in an adult with an advanced solid tumor such as melanoma, head and neck, liver or kidney cancer. CDR3 sequence reads: CASSLFEELGEQYF. In DNA, the CDR3 is TGTGCCAGCAGCTTGTTTGAGGAATTGGGGGAGCAGTACTTC.